One sample yielded the 10 T cell receptor beta chains listed below, sequenced in a study of T cell changes during pregnancy in multiple sclerosis. Generated by immunoSEQ multiplex PCR, the TCRdb table keeps only in-frame clones and is missing some. The table lists roughly 30,000 clones, 70% to 90% of them singletons. Sequencing was performed on CD8+ T cells from peripheral blood mononuclear cells, taken after pregnancy. The origin of the receptors is a female donor with multiple sclerosis, enrolled in a pregnancy study.

The rearrangement joins TRBV6-5 to TRBJ2-5; tentatively, D is TRBD2 (6 bases). Germline V gene lookup returns CDR1 MNHEY and CDR2 SVGAGI. The CDR3 covers 13 residues. The germline V and J ends were trimmed by 4 bases and 13 bases, with 19 bases remaining between them. CDR3 in amino acids: CASSSTGSKERYF. Written as DNA, the CDR3 is TGTGCCAGCAGTTCTACCGGGAGCAAAGAACGGTACTTC.

This CDR3 reads CASSEGTSGGQELFF. CDR3 sequence (DNA): TGTGCCAGCAGTGAAGGAACTAGCGGGGGTCAGGAGCTGTTTTTT. This chain connects TRBV6-1 to TRBJ2-2, with 11 bases fitting TRBD2. Germline V gives CDR1 MNHNS, CDR2 SASEGT. CDR3 length equals 15 residues. V shed 1 base and J 10 bases; nucleotides not matched to a gene: 5.

The chain links TRBV23-1 to TRBJ2-1; 9 positions agree with TRBD1. TRBV23-1 is designated an ORF whose function remains uncertain. The CDR3 length is 17 residues. Trimming took 0 bases from V and 10 from J; bases not matched to a gene: 13. The CDR3: CASSQSHGTGILGEQFF. The CDR3 DNA is TGCGCCAGCAGTCAATCGCACGGGACAGGGATCTTAGGAGAGCAGTTCTTC.

The V gene is TRBV19, the J gene TRBJ2-7, with D maybe TRBD2 (6 bases). The CDR3 runs 14 residues. V was trimmed by 3 bases and J by 4 bases, leaving 13 bases between them. The germline V gene encodes CDR1 LNHDA and CDR2 SQIVND (reference sequence). CDR3 region: CASSIRRDFYEQYF. The CDR3 DNA reads TGTGCCAGTAGTATCAGGAGGGACTTTTACGAGCAGTACTTC.

The chain uses TRBV9 and TRBJ2-2, with 7 bases lining up with TRBD1. Losses at the gene ends were 3 bases for V and 3 bases for J; bases not matched to a gene: 17. The CDR3 has 19 amino acids. CDR1 and CDR2 from the germline V gene are SGDLS and YYNGEE. The CDR3: CASSAHIYKGGADTGELFF. In DNA form, the CDR3 reads TGTGCCAGCAGCGCCCACATATACAAAGGGGGCGCGGACACCGGGGAGCTGTTTTTT.

Details on this clone: The sample carries other DNA sequences with the same CDR3. This chain connects TRBV9 to TRBJ2-1; weak D call: TRBD2 (6 bases). The germline gives CDR1 SGDLS, CDR2 YYNGEE. V gave up 3 bases and J gave up 1 base, with 14 bases separating them. There are 16 residues in the CDR3. The CDR3 DNA follows: TGTGCCAGCAGCGACCGAACGGGGGTGTCCTACAATGAGCAGTTCTTC. Its protein is CASSDRTGVSYNEQFF.

The chain is built from TRBV9 and TRBJ1-2, with D maybe TRBD1 (6 bases). The CDR3 runs 16 residues. The germline V and J ends were trimmed by 3 bases and 4 bases, with 19 bases remaining between them. Germline values: CDR1 SGDLS, CDR2 YYNGEE. CDR3 DNA: TGTGCCAGCAGCGCGAGCGTGGACAGTCCCACCTATGGCTACACCTTC. Translating gives CASSASVDSPTYGYTF. The whole variable domain, filled in from reference TRBV9 and TRBJ1-2, reads DSGVTQTPKHLITATGQRVTLRCSPRSGDLSVYWYQQSLDQGLQFLIQYYNGEERAKGNILERFSAQQFPDLHSELNLSSLELGDSALYFCASSASVDSPTYGYTFGSGTRLTVV.

This clone has only one observation. The genes are TRBV4-3 and TRBJ1-4; D may be TRBD1 (5 bases). The germline gives CDR1 LGHNA, CDR2 YSLEER. Deletions cut 4 bases from V and 5 bases from J, with 11 bases between. This CDR3 comprises 14 residues. The CDR3 region is CASSPTGLNEKLFF. In DNA, the CDR3 is TGCGCCAGCAGCCCTACAGGCCTCAATGAAAAACTGTTTTTT.

This rearrangement joins TRBV4-1 to TRBJ1-6, with D perhaps TRBD1 (5 bases). The CDR3 contains 14 residues. CDR1 MGHRA and CDR2 YSYEKL come from the germline V gene. Trimming took 0 bases from V and 8 from J, leaving 8 bases between them. The CDR3 is CASSQEQEHSPLHF. The CDR3 DNA reads as TGCGCCAGCAGCCAAGAACAGGAGCATTCACCCCTCCACTTT.

The J gene is TRBJ1-5, the V gene TRBV7-9, with D unclear. The V end lost 4 bases, the J end lost 5 bases, and 12 bases lay between the germline ends. The germline gives CDR1 SEHNR, CDR2 FQNEAQ (reference sequence). This CDR3 contains 14 residues. CDR3 amino acids: CASSSGQRYQPQHF. The CDR3, as DNA: TGTGCCAGCAGCTCGGGTCAGCGGTATCAGCCCCAGCATTTT.